The 30 T cell receptor beta chains listed next were all sequenced from one sample in a study of T cells after yellow fever vaccination. TCRdb re-derived calls from the 5' RACE reads in MiXCR, one entry per CDR3 protein. The sample has some 300,000 distinct CDR3 sequences; 3.6% are singletons. The sample in question was PBMCs, obtained on the day of the yellow fever booster vaccination. These receptors were collected from a man in his late teens or twenties who received the YFV17D yellow fever vaccine.

The rearrangement links TRBV19 to TRBJ1-5; D possibly corresponds to TRBD1 (5 bases). The CDR3 contains 15 residues. The germline gives CDR1 LNHDA, CDR2 SQIVND (reference sequence). V was shortened by 6 bases and J by 3 bases, with 15 bases between the two germline ends. CDR3 residues: CASRPREFANQPQHF. CDR3 nucleotide sequence: TGTGCCAGTAGGCCCAGGGAGTTCGCCAATCAGCCCCAGCATTTT.

This clonotype was recorded at least ten times. CDR3 bases: TGTGCCAGCAGTCCACTAGCGGGGGGAGTCGGAGAGACCCAGTACTTC. Protein product: CASSPLAGGVGETQYF. This chain joins TRBV12-3 or TRBV12-4 and TRBJ2-5; the match to TRBD2 covers 12 bases. With 5 bases clipped from V and 4 bases from J, the junction kept 8 bases outside the gene matches. CDR3 length: 16 amino acids.

This clonotype was detected only a few times. The chain carries TRBV5-1 and TRBJ1-4; D not certain. The V end lost 3 bases, the J end lost 3 bases, and 9 bases lay between the germline ends. The CDR3 contains 14 residues. Germline-derived CDR1 and CDR2 are SGHRS and YFSETQ. The CDR3 here is CASSSEWANEKLFF. CDR3 DNA: TGCGCCAGCAGCTCCGAGTGGGCTAATGAAAAACTGTTTTTT.

In its sample, this clonotype was seen a few times. This chain connects TRBV7-6 to TRBJ1-1, with 7 bases fitting TRBD1. The ends lost 6 bases at V and 0 bases at J; junction bases unmatched: 10. The germline gives CDR1 SGHVS, CDR2 FNYEAQ. The CDR3 runs to 16 residues. Here the CDR3 DNA reads TGTGCCAGCAGTTCACAGGGGAGGGGGATGAACACTGAAGCTTTCTTT. This sequence encodes CASSSQGRGMNTEAFF. The entire variable domain, with the rest obtained from reference TRBV7-6 and TRBJ1-1, is as follows: GAGVSQSPRYKVTKRGQDVALRCDPISGHVSLYWYRQALGQGPEFLTYFNYEAQQDKSGLPNDRFSAERPEGSISTLTIQRTEQRDSAMYRCASSSQGRGMNTEAFFGQGTRLTVV.

Only a few counts were recorded for this clonotype. This chain links TRBV7-2 with TRBJ2-1, with 10 bases that match TRBD2. The CDR3 has 17 amino acids. The V gene end was trimmed by 1 base and the J gene end by 4 bases; junction bases not matched to a gene: 7. From germline, CDR1 is SGHTA and CDR2 FQGNSA. Written as DNA, the CDR3 is TGTGCCAGCAGCTTAGAAGGATCTAGCGGGGGTTACAATGAGCAGTTCTTC. It is translated as CASSLEGSSGGYNEQFF.

The J gene is TRBJ2-1, the V gene TRBV12-3 or TRBV12-4; the match to TRBD2 covers 8 bases. Trimming at V came to 5 bases and at J to 1 base, leaving 13 bases not matched to a gene. The CDR3 has 18 amino acids. CDR3 region: CASSQALGGGLSYNEQFF. The CDR3 nucleotides read TGTGCCAGCAGTCAGGCCCTCGGCGGGGGGCTGTCCTACAATGAGCAGTTCTTC.

This clonotype showed up just a few times. V gene TRBV5-1 combines with J gene TRBJ1-6, with 9 bases fitting TRBD1. CDR1 SGHRS and CDR2 YFSETQ come from the germline V gene. V was clipped by 7 bases and J by 8 bases; unmatched bases: 10. This CDR3 is 15 amino acids long. The CDR3 spells CASLVQGALDSPLHF. CDR3 in DNA: TGCGCCAGCTTGGTACAGGGGGCCCTGGATTCACCCCTCCACTTT. The full variable domain, rest sourced from reference TRBV5-1 and TRBJ1-6, is KAGVTQTPRYLIKTRGQQVTLSCSPISGHRSVSWYQQTPGQGLQFLFEYFSETQRNKGNFPGRFSGRQFSNSRSEMNVSTLELGDSALYLCASLVQGALDSPLHFGNGTRLTVT.

This clonotype was found many times. The V and J genes are TRBV5-4 and TRBJ2-3, with D perhaps TRBD1 (6 bases). The germline gives CDR1 SGHNT, CDR2 YYREEE (reference sequence). The V gene lost 5 bases and the J gene lost 0 bases, with 13 bases spanning the gap. The CDR3 totals 15 residues. The CDR3 sequence: CASSPKDRSTDTQYF. CDR3 sequence (DNA): TGTGCCAGCAGTCCGAAGGACAGAAGCACAGATACGCAGTATTTT.

The chain uses TRBV12-3 or TRBV12-4 and TRBJ2-5, with 8 bases matching TRBD2. The ends lost 5 bases at V and 1 base at J; junction bases unmatched: 3. The CDR3 has 14 residues. In DNA form, the CDR3 reads TGTGCCAGCAGTCGACTAGCGCTCCAAGAGACCCAGTACTTC. Translated: CASSRLALQETQYF.

This clonotype was recorded at least ten times. This rearrangement joins TRBV11-2 to TRBJ2-3; tentative D call: TRBD2 (5 bases). The germline CDR1 and CDR2 sequences are SGHAT and FQNNGV. V lost 3 bases, J lost 3 bases, and 13 bases lay in between. The length of the CDR3 is 15 residues. CDR3 sequence: CASSLTTGDTDTQYF. The DNA for the CDR3 is TGTGCCAGCAGCTTGACAACCGGGGATACAGATACGCAGTATTTT.

This clonotype was picked up a small number of times. V usage is TRBV7-2 and J usage is TRBJ2-4; D call uncertain. This CDR3 spans 15 amino acids. Germline CDR1 is SGHTA and CDR2 is FQGNSA. With 5 bases removed from V and 0 bases from J, the gap between germline ends came to 11 bases. DNA for the CDR3: TGTGCCAGCAGCCCACACATATTAGCCAAAAACATTCAGTACTTC. This encodes CASSPHILAKNIQYF.

V is TRBV6-1 and J is TRBJ2-7; a possible D gene is TRBD1 (5 bases). The CDR3 runs to 15 residues. V shed 0 bases and J shed 3 bases, with 12 bases lying between them. The germline gives CDR1 MNHNS, CDR2 SASEGT. The CDR3 bases are TGTGCCAGCAGTGAAGCGTCAACAGGTTTCTACGAGCAGTACTTC. Protein: CASSEASTGFYEQYF.

This clonotype has ten or more counts. In DNA, the CDR3 is TGTGCCAGCAACGCGGGGGCCTCCCAAGAGACCCAGTACTTC. Residues: CASNAGASQETQYF. This chain connects TRBV6-2 or TRBV6-3 to TRBJ2-5; D is possibly TRBD2 (7 bases). The germline V and J ends were trimmed by 7 bases and 1 base, with 13 bases remaining between them. The CDR3 extends over 14 amino acids. Germline V gives CDR1 MNHEY, CDR2 SVGEGT.

A few counts support this clonotype. This chain connects TRBV4-3 to TRBJ2-1; TRBD2 matches 8 bases. The V gene's germline CDR1 is LGHNA and CDR2 YSLEER. The CDR3 covers 14 residues. V shed 3 bases and J 5 bases; nucleotides not matched to a gene: 3. The CDR3, as DNA: TGCGCCAGCAGCCACCGAGCGGGGGACAATGAGCAGTTCTTC. This translates into CASSHRAGDNEQFF.

The chain couples TRBV6-5 to TRBJ1-1, with D hard to call. Trimming pared 1 base from V and 4 bases from J, leaving 13 bases between. This CDR3 has 15 amino acids. The germline V gene has CDR1 MNHEY and CDR2 SVGAGI. CDR3 DNA: TGTGCCAGCAGTTACTTCACCGGCGGTGGCACTGAAGCTTTCTTT. It codes for CASSYFTGGGTEAFF.

The V call is TRBV5-1, the J call TRBJ1-1, with 10 bases fitting TRBD1. The J segment lost 1 base and the V segment lost 5 bases, leaving 8 bases of the junction unmatched. Germline lookup yields CDR1 SGHRS and CDR2 YFSETQ. The CDR3 is made up of 16 amino acids. The CDR3 reads CASSAGQGVGNTEAFF. For the CDR3, the DNA is TGCGCCAGCAGTGCCGGACAGGGGGTAGGGAACACTGAAGCTTTCTTT.

The chain links TRBV13 to TRBJ1-2; tentatively, D is TRBD1 (5 bases). CDR3 size: 14 residues. Trimming pared 0 bases from V and 4 bases from J, leaving 9 bases between. Germline V gene lookup returns CDR1 PRHDT and CDR2 FYEKMQ (reference sequence). CDR3 loop: CASSLGQGFYGYTF. CDR3 nucleotides: TGTGCCAGCAGCTTAGGTCAGGGCTTCTATGGCTACACCTTC.

This chain connects TRBV11-2 to TRBJ2-1, with 9 bases fitting TRBD1. There are 16 residues in the CDR3. Germline CDR1 is SGHAT and CDR2 is FQNNGV. V gave up 3 bases and J gave up 5 bases; unmatched junction bases: 8. The CDR3 DNA sequence: TGTGCCAGCAGCTTCCCTGGACAGGGGCGGCACAATGAGCAGTTCTTC. Protein product: CASSFPGQGRHNEQFF.

This clonotype was counted ten times or more. The genes are TRBV12-3 or TRBV12-4 and TRBJ1-1, with D maybe TRBD1 (6 bases). Deletions cut 7 bases from V and 4 bases from J, with 10 bases between. CDR3 length equals 12 residues. Here the CDR3 DNA reads TGTGCCAGCACAACAGGGTTCACTGAAGCTTTCTTT. Protein sequence: CASTTGFTEAFF.

V usage is TRBV10-3 and J usage is TRBJ1-1, with D perhaps matching TRBD1 (5 bases). The CDR3 has 13 amino acids. From germline, CDR1 is ENHRY and CDR2 SYGVKD. Trimming pared 8 bases from V and 3 bases from J, leaving 13 bases between. In nucleotides, the CDR3 is TGTGCCATCTCTAAGGACACACACACTGAAGCTTTCTTT. This codes for CAISKDTHTEAFF.

This clonotype was seen more than once but under ten times. The rearrangement uses TRBV7-9 and TRBJ2-3; D may be TRBD1 (5 bases). Germline-derived CDR1 and CDR2 are SEHNR and FQNEAQ (reference sequence). Trimming left V 4 bases short and J 9 bases short, with 20 bases between. The CDR3 consists of 15 residues. The chain's CDR3 is CASSSTIKQARTQYF. The DNA for the CDR3 is TGTGCCAGCAGCTCAACCATTAAACAGGCGCGGACGCAGTATTTT.

This clonotype has ten or more counts. The chain carries TRBV5-8 and TRBJ2-1; 9 nucleotides match TRBD2. CDR1 is SGHTS, CDR2 YDEGEE, per germline. After removal of 5 bases from V and 0 bases from J, the junction contained 3 bases not matched to a gene. This CDR3 has 15 amino acids. The CDR3 DNA reads TGTGCCAGCAGTCTTAGCGGGGGCTCCTACAATGAGCAGTTCTTC. This sequence encodes CASSLSGGSYNEQFF.

The chain uses TRBV12-3 or TRBV12-4 and TRBJ1-5; a possible D gene is TRBD1 (5 bases). V was shortened by 2 bases and J by 3 bases, with 14 bases between the two germline ends. The CDR3 length is 16 residues. The CDR3 here is CASSLRGGANNQPQHF. The DNA of the CDR3 is TGTGCCAGCAGTTTACGGGGGGGTGCAAACAATCAGCCCCAGCATTTT.

This clonotype was recorded many times. The CDR3, as DNA: TGCAGTGCTAGGCGGGGGGATAGCAATCAGCCCCAGCATTTT. Translating it yields CSARRGDSNQPQHF. The genes are TRBV20-1 and TRBJ1-5, with D tentatively TRBD1 (5 bases). This CDR3 comprises 14 residues. CDR1 is DFQATT and CDR2 is SNEGSKA in the germline V gene (reference sequence). Trimming pared 3 bases from V and 0 bases from J, leaving 9 bases between.

In this sample, this clonotype turned up many times. V is TRBV7-3 and J is TRBJ1-2; weak D call: TRBD1 (5 bases). V was clipped by 5 bases and J by 7 bases, with 14 bases between them. Germline V CDR1 and CDR2: SGHTA, FQGTGA. The CDR3 is made up of 13 amino acids. Written as DNA, the CDR3 is TGTGCCAGCAGCCCCGCGGGGCGCAGTGGCTACACCTTC. Translated: CASSPAGRSGYTF.

This clonotype came up many times. J is TRBJ1-6 and V is TRBV7-2; no definite D call. V was trimmed by 5 bases and J by 6 bases, leaving 5 bases between them. The CDR3 runs to 12 residues. CDR1 is SGHTA and CDR2 is FQGNSA in the germline V gene. The CDR3 region has the DNA TGTGCCAGCAGCCCAACTAATTCACCCCTCCACTTT. It is translated as CASSPTNSPLHF.

Many counts were recorded for this clonotype. V usage is TRBV4-3 and J usage is TRBJ1-2; D is uncertain. V was shortened by 4 bases and J by 3 bases, with 12 bases between the two germline ends. This CDR3 region has 14 residues. Per the germline V gene, CDR1 is LGHNA and CDR2 is YSLEER. CDR3: CASSPGGFDYGYTF. The CDR3 DNA reads TGCGCCAGCAGCCCGGGCGGTTTCGACTATGGCTACACCTTC.

Ten or more counts support this clonotype. The rearrangement uses TRBV7-6 and TRBJ2-5; a possible D gene is TRBD2 (6 bases). This CDR3 has 15 amino acids. The ends were cut back, 3 bases at V and 1 base at J, with 12 bases in the middle. The germline V gene encodes CDR1 SGHVS and CDR2 FNYEAQ. The CDR3 DNA is TGTGCCAGCAGCTTGACTTACGGGGGCCAAGAGACCCAGTACTTC. This encodes CASSLTYGGQETQYF.

The table lists this clonotype with many counts. The chain uses TRBV7-3 and TRBJ2-2; 7 bases are a match to TRBD1. Germline loops: CDR1 SGHTA, CDR2 FQGTGA. J gave up 5 bases and V 5 bases, and 14 bases lay outside the gene matches. CDR3 length: 17 amino acids. The CDR3 coding sequence is TGTGCCAGCAGCAAGCCAGGGTTGCCAGGGGGAACCGGGGAGCTGTTTTTT. Residues: CASSKPGLPGGTGELFF.

This clonotype was found a few times. This chain connects TRBV5-1 to TRBJ2-1; possible D gene TRBD2, 5 bases. V gave up 1 base and J gave up 8 bases, with 13 bases separating them. Looked up from germline, CDR1 is SGHRS and CDR2 is YFSETQ. The CDR3 sequence is 14 residues long. The chain's CDR3 is CASSLIPGEDEQFF. The CDR3 DNA is TGCGCCAGCAGCTTGATTCCCGGGGAAGATGAGCAGTTCTTC.